This T cell receptor (beta chain) comes out of a study of Graves' ophthalmopathy and Graves' hyperthyroidism. Amplified TCR beta CDR3 regions were obtained using RNA transcripts as template. The library came from an HTBI-primed first-round RT-PCR and a second-round multiplex PCR. TCRdb reanalysed the multiplex PCR reads using MiXCR and keeps one entry per CDR3 protein. The top ten clones hold roughly 3.2% of a sample with approximately 380,000 distinct CDR3 sequences, 20% to 25% of them seen once. The evidence that diagnosis relied on was clinical symptoms, serum thyroxine, TRAb, thyroid ultrasound and orbital computed tomography. The V and J ends lost 3 bases and 0 bases, in that order; junction bases with no gene match: 4. Germline lookup yields CDR1 SGHVS and CDR2 FQNEAQ. The length of the CDR3 is 16 residues. Broader study findings: The authors also found most expanded thyroid clonotypes above 0.001 frequency in blood.

Many counts were recorded for this clonotype. Antigen unknown. This clonotype originated in a woman under 30 with stable Graves' hyperthyroidism. This chain links TRBV7-8 with TRBJ2-7; 11 bases agree with TRBD2. Sequenced sample: peripheral blood. The CDR3: CASSFTSGSTSYEQYF. The CDR3 coding sequence is TGTGCCAGCAGCTTTACTAGCGGGAGTACCTCCTACGAGCAGTACTTC.